The 29 T cell receptor beta chains below come from one sample, sequenced in a study of ipilimumab plus nivolumab after autologous stem cell transplantation. Assay: immunoSEQ multiplex PCR; the TCRdb copy retains only in-frame clones and omits some. The repertoire holds about 16,000 clones, with approximately 80% as singletons. Sequences were derived from PBMCs, sampled in a trial of ipilimumab plus nivolumab as post-transplant consolidation. All receptors derive from a male donor with diffuse large B-cell lymphoma.

V and J are TRBV9 and TRBJ1-6; D might be TRBD1 (6 bases). CDR1 and CDR2 from the germline V gene are SGDLS and YYNGEE. The CDR3 extends over 14 amino acids. V was shortened by 1 base and J by 10 bases, with 12 bases between the two germline ends. Here the CDR3 DNA reads TGTGCCAGCAGCGTAATAGGGGGGTCCTCACCCCTCCACTTT. Its translation is CASSVIGGSSPLHF.

This chain joins TRBV2 and TRBJ2-1, with 7 positions matching TRBD2. The CDR3 is 16 amino acids. Germline assignment: CDR1 SNHLY and CDR2 FYNNEI. After removal of 0 bases from V and 3 bases from J, the junction contained 5 bases not matched to a gene. For the CDR3, the DNA is TGTGCCAGCAGTGAAGCGGGCGGGGGACTCTACAATGAGCAGTTCTTC. It is translated as CASSEAGGGLYNEQFF. Together with reference TRBV2 and TRBJ2-1, the CDR3 gives the full variable domain: EPEVTQTPSHQVTQMGQEVILRCVPISNHLYFYWYRQILGQKVEFLVSFYNNEISEKSEIFDDQFSVERPDGSNFTLKIRSTKLEDSAMYFCASSEAGGGLYNEQFFGPGTRLTVL.

This clone appeared a single time. The V and J genes are TRBV7-9 and TRBJ2-7; D possibly uses TRBD1 or TRBD2 (7 bases each). V shed 5 bases and J shed 2 bases, with 16 bases lying between them. In germline, CDR1 is SEHNR, CDR2 FQNEAQ (reference sequence). This CDR3 region has 15 residues. The CDR3 DNA is TGTGCCAGCAGCCCAGGGGGGGAGGGAACCTACGAGCAGTACTTC. Its translation: CASSPGGEGTYEQYF.

The rearrangement links TRBV6-6 to TRBJ2-7, with TRBD1 as a possible D gene (5 bases). The CDR3 loop spans 14 amino acids. V lost 4 bases and J lost 5, with 15 bases in between. In germline, CDR1 is MNHNY, CDR2 SVGAGI (reference sequence). The CDR3 spells CASSSARASDEQYF. CDR3 coding DNA: TGTGCCAGCAGTTCAGCCAGGGCTTCCGACGAGCAGTACTTC.

This clone is termed medium-sized. This chain joins TRBV5-1 and TRBJ1-6; 8 nucleotides agree with TRBD1. Germline V gene lookup returns CDR1 SGHRS and CDR2 YFSETQ. V was clipped by 0 bases and J by 7 bases; unmatched bases: 9. This CDR3 contains 17 residues. The DNA of the CDR3 is TGCGCCAGCAGCTTGGGGGGGGACAGGACACCGAATTCACCCCTCCACTTT. It yields the protein CASSLGGDRTPNSPLHF.

The V gene is TRBV10-1, the J gene TRBJ1-4; no definite D call. CDR1 and CDR2 (germline): WNHNN, SYGVQD (reference sequence). The CDR3 is made up of 15 amino acids. The ends were cut back, 3 bases at V and 7 bases at J, with 15 bases in the middle. In DNA form, the CDR3 reads TGCGCCAGCAGTGACGGAGGATCTGGTAGTGAAAAACTGTTTTTT. Translation gives CASSDGGSGSEKLFF.

The chain uses TRBV4-3 and TRBJ1-5; D not certain. Trimming left V 1 base short and J 4 bases short, with 5 bases between. Per germline, CDR1 LGHNA and CDR2 YSLEER. The CDR3 is made up of 13 amino acids. CDR3 loop: CASSQGLNQPQHF. The CDR3 nucleotides read TGCGCCAGCAGCCAAGGGCTAAATCAGCCCCAGCATTTT.

V gene TRBV4-1 combines with J gene TRBJ2-3; D is perhaps TRBD1 (5 bases). The V gene's germline CDR1 is MGHRA and CDR2 YSYEKL. The CDR3 runs 14 residues. V lost 4 bases and J lost 5, with 13 bases in between. Here the CDR3 reads CASSPSGYEDTQYF. The DNA of the CDR3 is TGCGCCAGCAGCCCATCAGGGTATGAAGATACGCAGTATTTT.

This chain links TRBV6-1 with TRBJ1-2; 9 nucleotides match TRBD1. The CDR3 contains 15 residues. The J segment lost 2 bases and the V segment lost 6 bases, leaving 7 bases of the junction unmatched. The germline V gene encodes CDR1 MNHNS and CDR2 SASEGT. For the CDR3, the DNA is TGTGCCAGCAGGAGTTACAGGGGGCACAACTATGGCTACACCTTC. Translating gives CASRSYRGHNYGYTF.

V is TRBV4-1 and J is TRBJ1-4; tentatively, D is TRBD1 (6 bases). V was clipped by 0 bases and J by 8 bases, with 10 bases between them. From germline, CDR1 is MGHRA and CDR2 YSYEKL. This CDR3 has 14 residues. Written as DNA, the CDR3 is TGCGCCAGCAGCCAAGATTTCAGGGGAGAAAAACTGTTTTTT. Translation: CASSQDFRGEKLFF.

In DNA form, the CDR3 reads TGCGCCAGCAGGAAAGGGACAGAGGAAGCTTTCTTT. Encoded protein: CASRKGTEEAFF. The V and J genes are TRBV5-1 and TRBJ1-1, with 7 bases matching TRBD1. Losses at the gene ends were 5 bases for V and 8 bases for J; bases not matched to a gene: 6. Germline-derived CDR1 and CDR2 are SGHRS and YFSETQ. The length of the CDR3 is 12 residues.

The rearrangement uses TRBV7-9 and TRBJ1-2; 9 nucleotides match TRBD1. CDR1 and CDR2 from the germline V gene are SEHNR and FQNEAQ (reference sequence). J was trimmed by 2 bases and V by 0 bases; bases with no gene match: 7. This CDR3 has 17 amino acids. CDR3 nucleotides: TGTGCCAGCAGCTTAGCGGGGAGGGGACAGGGAAACTATGGCTACACCTTC. Encoded protein: CASSLAGRGQGNYGYTF.

CDR3 in amino acids: CASSYSTGVGYTF. The CDR3, as DNA: TGTGCCAGCAGTTACTCGACAGGAGTTGGCTACACCTTC. This chain uses TRBV6-5 with TRBJ1-2; tentatively, D is TRBD1 (6 bases). V shed 0 bases and J shed 7 bases, with 9 bases lying between them. CDR3 length: 13 residues. Germline V gene lookup returns CDR1 MNHEY and CDR2 SVGAGI.

The V and J genes are TRBV7-3 and TRBJ2-1; 7 bases align to TRBD2. With 1 base clipped from V and 2 bases from J, the junction kept 11 bases outside the gene matches. CDR3 length: 18 residues. Germline-derived CDR1 and CDR2 are SGHTA and FQGTGA. CDR3 coding DNA: TGTGCCAGCAGCTTAAGGGGGTTGCGGGAGATCCCCTACAATGAGCAGTTCTTC. It specifies CASSLRGLREIPYNEQFF.

V usage is TRBV30 and J usage is TRBJ2-2; a weak D match, TRBD1 (6 bases). The CDR3 length is 11 residues. V lost 4 bases and J 8 bases, leaving 8 bases between the germline ends. Germline lookup yields CDR1 GTSNPN and CDR2 SVGIG (reference sequence). In DNA form, the CDR3 reads TGTGCCTGGACCAGGGGTGGGGAGCTGTTTTTT. It encodes CAWTRGGELFF.

The chain couples TRBV19 to TRBJ1-5; TRBD1 is a possible D gene (5 bases). The CDR3 is 15 residues long. V was shortened by 2 bases and J by 6 bases, with 14 bases between the two germline ends. The germline CDR1 and CDR2 sequences are LNHDA and SQIVND (reference sequence). This chain's CDR3 is CASSIQGMFGQPQHF. The DNA for the CDR3 is TGTGCCAGTAGTATACAGGGCATGTTCGGTCAGCCCCAGCATTTT.

This chain's CDR3 is CASSPREGLSTGELFF. Written as DNA, the CDR3 is TGTGCCAGTAGTCCCCGGGAGGGCCTAAGCACCGGGGAGCTGTTTTTT. The gene calls are TRBV19 and TRBJ2-2; TRBD2 matches at 8 bases. Per germline, CDR1 LNHDA and CDR2 SQIVND (reference sequence). The V and J ends lost 5 bases and 4 bases, in that order; junction bases with no gene match: 9. The CDR3 is 16 residues long.

This clone was detected once. This rearrangement joins TRBV11-3 to TRBJ2-2, with a possible D match to TRBD1 (6 bases). The germline V and J ends were trimmed by 2 bases and 4 bases, with 14 bases remaining between them. CDR3 size: 16 residues. The germline CDR1 and CDR2 sequences are SGHNT and YENEEA. The CDR3 sequence is CASSLTGSSGTGELFF. CDR3 DNA: TGTGCCAGCAGCTTAACAGGGTCATCGGGCACCGGGGAGCTGTTTTTT.

The chain recombines TRBV9 with TRBJ1-4, with 10 nucleotides matching TRBD1. Per germline, CDR1 SGDLS and CDR2 YYNGEE. The CDR3 runs to 16 residues. With V trimmed by 4 bases and J by 1 base, 4 bases remained unmatched. CDR3 residues: CASSPRDRGTNEKLFF. Written as DNA, the CDR3 is TGTGCCAGCAGCCCCAGGGACAGGGGAACTAATGAAAAACTGTTTTTT.

The chain recombines TRBV4-3 with TRBJ2-5, with D possibly TRBD1 on 6 matching bases. The J call may not be correct, given that the DNA end is closer to TRBJ2-7. The CDR3 length is 15 residues. Germline loops: CDR1 LGHNA, CDR2 YSLEER. The CDR3 sequence is CASSQEQGLTYEQYF. CDR3 nucleotides: TGCGCCAGCAGCCAAGAACAGGGATTAACCTACGAGCAGTACTTC.

The chain has TRBV2 and TRBJ2-1; tentative D call: TRBD2 (6 bases). The CDR3 length is 13 residues. Trimming took off 6 bases at V and 4 bases at J, with 10 bases between the two ends. Looked up from germline, CDR1 is SNHLY and CDR2 is FYNNEI. CDR3 DNA sequence: TGTGCCAGCAGAGGGGAGGAGTACAATGAGCAGTTCTTC. As protein: CASRGEEYNEQFF.

V is TRBV2 and J is TRBJ2-3, with TRBD2 matching 7 bases. The trim removed 4 bases at V and 0 bases at J, leaving 7 bases unmatched. The CDR3 length is 16 residues. Per germline, CDR1 SNHLY and CDR2 FYNNEI. The CDR3 loop reads CASSGWRGSSTDTQYF. DNA for the CDR3: TGTGCCAGCAGTGGGTGGCGGGGGAGTAGCACAGATACGCAGTATTTT.

The chain carries TRBV21-1 and TRBJ1-1; the D call TRBD1 from the table was never checked on the DNA. TRBV21-1 is termed a pseudogene. The CDR3 length is 14 residues. The CDR3 loop is CASTFPRASTEAFF. The CDR3 nucleotides read TGTGCCAGCACCTTTCCCAGGGCTTCCACTGAAGCTTTCTTT.

This sequence joins TRBV5-6 and TRBJ1-6, with no clear D. CDR1 SGHDT and CDR2 YYEEEE come from the germline V gene. Trimming stripped 0 bases from V and 9 bases from J, with 16 bases between. This CDR3 has 16 residues. CDR3 nucleotide sequence: TGTGCCAGCAGCTTGGGAGCAGCAGGTCGTAGTTCACCCCTCCACTTT. This sequence encodes CASSLGAAGRSSPLHF.

The genes are TRBV6-5 and TRBJ2-2, with D possibly being TRBD2 (6 bases). CDR3 length: 15 amino acids. V gave up 3 bases and J gave up 0 bases, with 8 bases separating them. Per the germline V gene, CDR1 is MNHEY and CDR2 is SVGAGI. The CDR3 region is CASSYGLSNTGELFF. CDR3 DNA: TGTGCCAGCAGTTATGGACTATCGAACACCGGGGAGCTGTTTTTT.

This sequence joins TRBV5-1 and TRBJ2-1, with D unresolved. Per germline, CDR1 SGHRS and CDR2 YFSETQ. CDR3 size: 15 residues. V lost 0 bases and J lost 4, with 11 bases in between. CDR3 sequence: CASSLARQIYNEQFF. In nucleotides, the CDR3 is TGCGCCAGCAGCTTGGCGAGGCAGATTTACAATGAGCAGTTCTTC.

This chain connects TRBV6-1 to TRBJ2-7, with TRBD1 matching over 8 bases. The CDR3 extends over 13 amino acids. V gave up 4 bases and J gave up 1 base; unmatched junction bases: 0. Germline V CDR1 and CDR2: MNHNS, SASEGT. CDR3 sequence (DNA): TGTGCCAGCAGTGGGGACAGGTCCTACGAGCAGTACTTC. The encoded protein is CASSGDRSYEQYF.

This chain connects TRBV25-1 to TRBJ1-5, with 8 bases identical to TRBD1. This CDR3 has 13 residues. V dropped 7 bases and J dropped 4; count of bases not matched to a gene: 3. From germline, CDR1 is MGHDK and CDR2 SYGVNS. The CDR3 nucleotides read TGTGCCAGCACGGGGACAGGTAATCAGCCCCAGCATTTT. Translation gives CASTGTGNQPQHF.

The chain carries TRBV12-5 and TRBJ2-7; unclear D gene. V was pared by 4 bases and J by 2 bases, with 0 bases between. This CDR3 has 10 amino acids. The germline gives CDR1 LGHNT, CDR2 FRNRAP. CDR3 nucleotides: TGTGCTAGTGGTTCCTACGAGCAGTACTTC. Its translation: CASGSYEQYF.